A selection of T cell receptor beta chains follows, all from one sample in a study of early T cells in non-severe SARS-CoV-2 infection. MiXCR, applied by TCRdb to the 5' RACE reads, yields one record per CDR3 protein. This table holds roughly 66,000 distinct CDR3 sequences, approximately 8.3% found once. The specimen was whole blood. Receptors were obtained from an adult who was a healthcare worker with PCR-confirmed SARS-CoV-2 infection or an uninfected control (not recorded which). Each CDR3 is given with its conserved first and last residue. Fields, in order: D gene, clone size, V gene, J gene, CDR3 protein, CDR3 DNA. The D gene is left open where the match is weak. The size field is filled for only some rows; it gives once, few, many or a size class.

d_gene: -; abundance: many; v_gene: TRBV14; j_gene: TRBJ2-2; CDR3aa: CASSRPRMTGELFF; CDR3nt: TGTGCCAGCAGCCGCCCCAGAATGACCGGGGAGCTGTTTTTT
d_gene: -; abundance: many; v_gene: TRBV20-1; j_gene: TRBJ2-3; CDR3aa: CSAGSGTTLSTDTQYF; CDR3nt: TGCAGTGCTGGGTCCGGGACAACCTTGAGCACAGATACGCAGTATTTT
d_gene: -; abundance: many; v_gene: TRBV6-6; j_gene: TRBJ2-7; CDR3aa: CASSYRGSSYEQYF; CDR3nt: TGTGCCAGCAGTTACAGGGGCAGCTCCTACGAGCAGTACTTC
d_gene: TRBD2; abundance: many; v_gene: TRBV20-1; j_gene: TRBJ2-1; CDR3aa: CSARGLAGGDYNEQFF; CDR3nt: TGCAGTGCTAGGGGACTAGCGGGAGGGGACTACAATGAGCAGTTCTTC
d_gene: TRBD1; abundance: -; v_gene: TRBV5-4; j_gene: TRBJ1-1; CDR3aa: CVSSYQGARTEAFF; CDR3nt: TGTGTCAGCAGCTATCAGGGGGCGCGAACTGAAGCTTTCTTT
d_gene: TRBD2; abundance: -; v_gene: TRBV4-1; j_gene: TRBJ2-1; CDR3aa: CASSLYTGTSGPLSSYNEQFF; CDR3nt: TGCGCCAGCAGCCTCTATACCGGGACTAGCGGCCCTTTGAGCTCCTACAATGAGCAGTTCTTC
d_gene: TRBD2; abundance: -; v_gene: TRBV7-9; j_gene: TRBJ2-7; CDR3aa: CASSELAGGPYEQYF; CDR3nt: TGTGCCAGCAGCGAGCTAGCGGGAGGGCCCTACGAGCAGTACTTC
d_gene: TRBD2; abundance: -; v_gene: TRBV12-3/TRBV12-4; j_gene: TRBJ2-7; CDR3aa: CASSPTPGLADYEQYF; CDR3nt: TGTGCCAGCAGCCCCACCCCGGGACTAGCGGATTACGAGCAGTACTTC
d_gene: -; abundance: -; v_gene: TRBV3-1; j_gene: TRBJ2-5; CDR3aa: CVSESSGETQYF; CDR3nt: TGTGTCAGCGAATCTTCAGGAGAGACCCAGTACTTC
d_gene: -; abundance: few; v_gene: TRBV25-1; j_gene: TRBJ2-3; CDR3aa: CASSYGGDTQYF; CDR3nt: TGTGCCAGCAGTTACGGAGGGGATACGCAGTATTTT
d_gene: -; abundance: few; v_gene: TRBV3-1; j_gene: TRBJ2-2; CDR3aa: CASSPGLDTGELFF; CDR3nt: TGTGCCAGCAGCCCAGGGTTGGACACCGGGGAGCTGTTTTTT
d_gene: TRBD1; abundance: -; v_gene: TRBV28; j_gene: TRBJ2-3; CDR3aa: CASRRQGAYTDTQYF; CDR3nt: TGTGCCAGCAGAAGACAGGGGGCTTACACAGATACGCAGTATTTT
d_gene: -; abundance: few; v_gene: TRBV6-2/TRBV6-3; j_gene: TRBJ1-3; CDR3aa: CASRSLPGQPDSGNTIYF; CDR3nt: TGTGCCAGCAGGAGCCTCCCCGGACAGCCTGACTCTGGAAACACCATATATTTT
d_gene: -; abundance: -; v_gene: TRBV28; j_gene: TRBJ2-7; CDR3aa: CASSFGYTNDAYEQYF; CDR3nt: TGTGCCAGCAGTTTTGGGTATACGAACGACGCCTACGAGCAGTACTTC
d_gene: -; abundance: many; v_gene: TRBV11-3; j_gene: TRBJ2-2; CDR3aa: CASSRTGANTGELFF; CDR3nt: TGTGCCAGCAGCCGGACGGGGGCGAACACCGGGGAGCTGTTTTTT
d_gene: -; abundance: -; v_gene: TRBV5-1; j_gene: TRBJ2-1; CDR3aa: CASSLDPGSSYNEQFF; CDR3nt: TGCGCCAGCAGCTTGGATCCCGGGAGCTCCTACAATGAGCAGTTCTTC
d_gene: -; abundance: many; v_gene: TRBV4-2; j_gene: TRBJ2-1; CDR3aa: CASNRGDYNEQFF; CDR3nt: TGTGCCAGCAACCGCGGGGACTACAATGAGCAGTTCTTC
d_gene: -; abundance: once; v_gene: TRBV2; j_gene: TRBJ2-6; CDR3aa: CASRTSSGANVLTF; CDR3nt: TGTGCCAGCAGGACATCTTCTGGGGCCAACGTCCTGACTTTC
d_gene: -; abundance: few; v_gene: TRBV29-1; j_gene: TRBJ2-3; CDR3aa: CSVDDGGTDTQYF; CDR3nt: TGCAGCGTTGATGATGGTGGCACAGATACGCAGTATTTT
d_gene: -; abundance: -; v_gene: TRBV3-1; j_gene: TRBJ2-3; CDR3aa: CASSSRLADTQYF; CDR3nt: TGTGCCAGCAGCTCCCGCCTTGCAGATACGCAGTATTTT
d_gene: TRBD2; abundance: many; v_gene: TRBV7-9; j_gene: TRBJ2-3; CDR3aa: CASSLARGLAGETDTQYF; CDR3nt: TGTGCCAGCAGCTTAGCTCGAGGCCTAGCGGGAGAAACAGATACGCAGTATTTT
d_gene: TRBD2; abundance: -; v_gene: TRBV20-1; j_gene: TRBJ2-7; CDR3aa: CSARYAGGLTYEQYF; CDR3nt: TGCAGTGCTAGATACGCGGGAGGGCTCACCTACGAGCAGTACTTC
d_gene: -; abundance: few; v_gene: TRBV5-4; j_gene: TRBJ2-7; CDR3aa: CASSRRDSGSYEQYF; CDR3nt: TGTGCCAGCAGCCGCCGGGACTCAGGCTCCTACGAGCAGTACTTC
d_gene: -; abundance: many; v_gene: TRBV11-2; j_gene: TRBJ2-2; CDR3aa: CASSLLNTGELFF; CDR3nt: TGTGCCAGCAGCTTACTAAACACCGGGGAGCTGTTTTTT
d_gene: -; abundance: many; v_gene: TRBV5-4; j_gene: TRBJ1-6; CDR3aa: CASSLGQSNSPLHF; CDR3nt: TGTGCCAGCAGCTTGGGACAGAGTAATTCACCCCTCCACTTT
d_gene: TRBD2; abundance: -; v_gene: TRBV5-6; j_gene: TRBJ2-2; CDR3aa: CASSFFGLAGDTGELFF; CDR3nt: TGTGCCAGCAGCTTCTTTGGGCTAGCGGGCGACACCGGGGAGCTGTTTTTT
d_gene: -; abundance: few; v_gene: TRBV5-8; j_gene: TRBJ2-5; CDR3aa: CASPGQRLAGETQYF; CDR3nt: TGTGCCAGTCCGGGACAGCGACTAGCAGGGGAGACCCAGTACTTC
d_gene: -; abundance: many; v_gene: TRBV12-3/TRBV12-4; j_gene: TRBJ2-5; CDR3aa: CASRGQETQYF; CDR3nt: TGTGCCAGCAGGGGCCAAGAGACCCAGTACTTC
d_gene: TRBD2; abundance: medium-sized; v_gene: TRBV20-1; j_gene: TRBJ2-3; CDR3aa: CSARYASGSDTQYF; CDR3nt: TGCAGTGCTAGATACGCTAGCGGGAGTGATACGCAGTATTTT
d_gene: -; abundance: -; v_gene: TRBV5-1; j_gene: TRBJ1-5; CDR3aa: CASSLGHPNQPQHF; CDR3nt: TGCGCCAGCAGCTTGGGACATCCGAATCAGCCCCAGCATTTT
d_gene: TRBD1; abundance: many; v_gene: TRBV11-2; j_gene: TRBJ1-2; CDR3aa: CAITSLKTGYGYTF; CDR3nt: TGTGCCATCACAAGTCTGAAGACAGGGTACGGCTACACCTTC
d_gene: TRBD1; abundance: -; v_gene: TRBV24-1; j_gene: TRBJ2-3; CDR3aa: CATSDSDRGLTDTQYF; CDR3nt: TGTGCCACCAGTGATTCGGACAGGGGGCTGACAGATACGCAGTATTTT
d_gene: TRBD2; abundance: -; v_gene: TRBV6-6; j_gene: TRBJ2-7; CDR3aa: CASSYGLAGLAGSEQYF; CDR3nt: TGTGCCAGCAGTTACGGGCTGGCGGGACTAGCAGGGAGCGAGCAGTACTTC
d_gene: -; abundance: -; v_gene: TRBV29-1; j_gene: TRBJ2-1; CDR3aa: CSLKKGGACNEQFF; CDR3nt: TGCAGCTTAAAAAAGGGGGGCGCCTGCAATGAGCAGTTCTTC
d_gene: TRBD1; abundance: many; v_gene: TRBV28; j_gene: TRBJ2-1; CDR3aa: CASSLFNRGDEQFF; CDR3nt: TGTGCCAGCAGTTTATTCAACAGGGGCGATGAGCAGTTCTTC
d_gene: TRBD1; abundance: -; v_gene: TRBV5-1; j_gene: TRBJ1-2; CDR3aa: CASSLTHKPDRGYGYTF; CDR3nt: TGCGCCAGCAGCTTGACCCATAAGCCCGACAGGGGCTATGGCTACACCTTC
d_gene: -; abundance: -; v_gene: TRBV19; j_gene: TRBJ1-5; CDR3aa: CASSISGFGQPQHF; CDR3nt: TGTGCCAGTAGTATATCAGGGTTCGGTCAGCCCCAGCATTTT
d_gene: TRBD2; abundance: medium-sized; v_gene: TRBV4-1; j_gene: TRBJ2-1; CDR3aa: CASSPLGLAGYNEQFF; CDR3nt: TGCGCCAGCAGCCCCCTGGGACTAGCGGGGTACAATGAGCAGTTCTTC
d_gene: TRBD2; abundance: -; v_gene: TRBV29-1; j_gene: TRBJ2-3; CDR3aa: CSVSAGGPVTDTQYF; CDR3nt: TGCAGCGTATCAGCGGGAGGGCCCGTGACAGATACGCAGTATTTT
d_gene: TRBD2; abundance: few; v_gene: TRBV6-1; j_gene: TRBJ2-1; CDR3aa: CASSEAAGGVWNEQFF; CDR3nt: TGTGCCAGCAGTGAAGCGGCGGGAGGTGTTTGGAATGAGCAGTTCTTC
d_gene: -; abundance: -; v_gene: TRBV6-6; j_gene: TRBJ2-7; CDR3aa: CASSTYRVREQYF; CDR3nt: TGTGCCAGCAGCACATACAGGGTACGCGAGCAGTACTTC